These 9 T cell receptor beta chains came from one sample sequenced in a study of blood T cell repertoires in COVID-19. TCRdb keeps only in-frame clones here, not all; method: immunoSEQ multiplex PCR. The table shows over 250,000 clones, with over 75% occurring only once. The source material was peripheral blood. All receptors derive from a middle-aged man with active or convalescent COVID-19.

V is TRBV2 and J is TRBJ1-6; D is perhaps TRBD1 (5 bases). The germline V gene encodes CDR1 SNHLY and CDR2 FYNNEI. The CDR3 runs 14 residues. The V end was cut by 4 bases, the J end by 9 bases, with 13 bases between. CDR3 DNA sequence: TGTGCCAGCAGTGGTCCGGGGGAAGGTTCACCCCTCCACTTT. This encodes CASSGPGEGSPLHF.

V usage is TRBV28 and J usage is TRBJ1-2; TRBD1 is a possible D gene (5 bases). V gave up 7 bases and J gave up 5 bases, with 14 bases separating them. The CDR3 has 13 amino acids. Germline loops: CDR1 MDHEN, CDR2 SYDVKM. The CDR3 DNA reads TGTGCCAGCACTACTCGGCGGGGGTATGGCTACACCTTC. This sequence encodes CASTTRRGYGYTF.

This chain uses TRBV7-7 with TRBJ2-1; 9 bases are shared with TRBD2. This CDR3 is 21 amino acids long. Losses at the gene ends were 2 bases for V and 0 bases for J; bases not matched to a gene: 17. CDR1 SSHAT and CDR2 FNYEAQ come from the germline V gene (reference sequence). CDR3 sequence: CASSLLSSGLAFLSSYNEQFF. For the CDR3, the DNA is TGTGCCAGCAGCTTATTGAGTTCAGGACTAGCGTTTTTAAGCTCCTACAATGAGCAGTTCTTC. Drawing the rest from reference TRBV7-7 and TRBJ2-1, the complete variable domain is GAGVSQSPRYKVTKRGQDVTLRCDPISSHATLYWYQQALGQGPEFLTYFNYEAQPDKSGLPSDRFSAERPEGSISTLTIQRTEQRDSAMYRCASSLLSSGLAFLSSYNEQFFGPGTRLTVL.

The chain is built from TRBV28 and TRBJ1-1; 8 bases align to TRBD1. There are 11 residues in the CDR3. Trimming cost V 5 bases and J 10 bases; bases outside gene matches: 3. Germline-derived CDR1 and CDR2 are MDHEN and SYDVKM. The DNA of the CDR3 is TGTGCCAGCAGTCAAACAGGGGGAGCTTTCTTT. It translates to CASSQTGGAFF.

The rearrangement links TRBV6-6 to TRBJ1-1; the D gene is possibly TRBD1 (5 bases). The germline V gene encodes CDR1 MNHNY and CDR2 SVGAGI (reference sequence). V lost 6 bases to trimming and J lost 0 bases, with 20 bases between them. The CDR3 extends over 17 amino acids. CDR3: CASSRSQGWGMNTEAFF. CDR3 bases: TGTGCCAGCAGCCGAAGCCAGGGTTGGGGCATGAACACTGAAGCTTTCTTT.

The rearrangement uses TRBV5-5 and TRBJ2-5; unclear D gene. The V end lost 2 bases, the J end lost 3 bases, and 8 bases lay between the germline ends. In germline, CDR1 is SGHKS, CDR2 YYEKEE (reference sequence). This CDR3 is 13 amino acids long. Here the CDR3 DNA reads TGTGCCAGCAGCTTCGGTGGTAAAGAGACCCAGTACTTC. The encoded protein is CASSFGGKETQYF.

This chain joins TRBV27 and TRBJ1-5; 9 bases map to TRBD1. V lost 3 bases, J lost 6 bases, and 6 bases stayed unmatched. Germline CDR1 reads MNHEY; CDR2 reads SMNVEV (reference sequence). The CDR3 spans 15 residues. CDR3 in amino acids: CASSFGTGQGQPQHF. CDR3 in DNA: TGTGCCAGCAGTTTCGGGACAGGGCAAGGTCAGCCCCAGCATTTT.

The chain recombines TRBV19 with TRBJ2-3; D is possibly TRBD2 (5 bases). V was trimmed by 5 bases and J by 0 bases, leaving 12 bases between them. The CDR3 runs 15 residues. CDR1 and CDR2 from the germline V gene are LNHDA and SQIVND (reference sequence). This chain's CDR3 is CASSDIGGSTDTQYF. The DNA of the CDR3 is TGTGCCAGTAGTGATATCGGAGGAAGCACAGATACGCAGTATTTT.

The chain employs TRBV28 and TRBJ1-4; a possible D gene is TRBD1 (5 bases). The CDR3 is 16 residues long. Germline CDR1 reads MDHEN; CDR2 reads SYDVKM. V was trimmed by 5 bases and J by 9 bases, leaving 22 bases between them. In nucleotides, the CDR3 is TGTGCCAGCAGTCCATTGGTAGGGGACTTAAAGCAAAAACTGTTTTTT. Amino acids: CASSPLVGDLKQKLFF.